This TCR beta chain was identified in a study of T cell repertoires in cytomegalovirus infection. For the study at large: Public TCR beta signatures were indicative of both CMV infection and a matching HLA type. Points from the study as a whole: There were HLA-C-restricted CMV-specific TCR beta clonotypes dominating the ex vivo response. Of the TCR beta families, the public ones yielded a cumulative frequency that identified carriers of CMV plus the relevant HLA.

Comment on this clonotype: Its specificity is not known. One end of the junction varies from germline; a read error may be responsible.

There are 11 residues in the CDR3. CDR1 and CDR2 from the germline V gene are MNHNS and SASEGT. TCRdb re-called the reads through MiXCR, storing one row per CDR3 protein. The data contain 350,000 to 550,000 distinct CDR3 sequences, approximately 31% of them singletons. The sample comprised PBMCs. The rearrangement uses TRBV6-1 and TRBJ1-1; D may be TRBD1 (6 bases). This receptor was obtained from a human donor in good health (CMV status not recorded). Some clones in this sample may be carry-over from other donors' samples. The CDR3 region is CASSEAMGAVF. The CDR3 coding sequence is TGTGCCAGCAGTGAAGCGATGGGGGCGGTCTTT.